These 18 T cell receptor beta chains were sequenced from one sample in a study of T cells in Graves' hyperthyroidism and ophthalmopathy. Amplification of TCR beta CDR3 regions used RNA as the template. First-round RT-PCR targeting the TCR CDR3 was performed with the HTBI primer set. Each CDR3 protein gets one entry after TCRdb re-called the multiplex PCR reads with MiXCR. The sample has around 340,000 distinct CDR3 sequences, 15% to 20% seen once; the top ten hold roughly 49%. Sequences were obtained from blood. These receptors were taken from a woman aged 50 to 65 with Graves' hyperthyroidism.

The sample holds many counts of this clonotype. The rearrangement joins TRBV5-1 to TRBJ2-5, with D perhaps TRBD2 (6 bases). Germline values: CDR1 SGHRS, CDR2 YFSETQ. V shed 2 bases and J shed 7 bases, with 9 bases lying between them. The CDR3 is made up of 12 amino acids. Written as DNA, the CDR3 is TGCGCCAGCAGCTTCAACGGGGGGACCCAGTACTTC. Translating it yields CASSFNGGTQYF.

In this sample, this clonotype turned up many times. The genes are TRBV5-1 and TRBJ2-1; 12 bases agree with TRBD2. CDR1 is SGHRS and CDR2 is YFSETQ in the germline V gene. V was clipped by 2 bases and J by 7 bases; unmatched bases: 4. There are 15 residues in the CDR3. For the CDR3, the DNA is TGCGCCAGCAGCTTCCTAGCGGGAGGGTTGAATGAGCAGTTCTTC. Its translation is CASSFLAGGLNEQFF.

This clonotype has ten or more counts. The germline gene is not matched at one end of the junction; a read error may be the cause. The chain combines TRBV7-7 with TRBJ2-1; TRBD2 agrees at 8 bases. The CDR3 has 15 amino acids. CDR1 is SSHAT, CDR2 FNYEAQ, per germline (reference sequence). CDR3 residues: CASSLSAGGLNEQFF. The CDR3, as DNA: TGTGCTAGCAGCTTATCCGCGGGAGGCTTGAATGAGCAGTTCTTC.

This clonotype was found a few times. The chain recombines TRBV19 with TRBJ1-1; possibly TRBD1 for D (6 bases). V was pared by 3 bases and J by 11 bases, with 13 bases between. The CDR3 consists of 12 residues. The germline V gene has CDR1 LNHDA and CDR2 SQIVND (reference sequence). CDR3: CASSMEGGEAFF. CDR3 DNA: TGTGCCAGTAGTATGGAGGGGGGCGAGGCTTTCTTT.

The gene calls are TRBV6-2 or TRBV6-3 and TRBJ1-2; 9 nucleotides line up with TRBD1. CDR1 MNHEY and CDR2 SVGEGT come from the germline V gene. Trimming cost V 2 bases and J 0 bases; bases outside gene matches: 7. The CDR3 is 17 amino acids. CDR3 bases: TGTGCCAGCAGTTACCTGACAGGGGGACCGACTAACTATGGCTACACCTTC. Protein product: CASSYLTGGPTNYGYTF.

The chain uses TRBV20-1 and TRBJ2-5; 7 bases line up with TRBD2. V was pared by 4 bases and J by 1 base, with 9 bases of the junction left unmatched. Germline CDR1 and CDR2: DFQATT and SNEGSKA (reference sequence). This CDR3 is 15 amino acids long. CDR3: CSAKGLAVFQETQYF. Here the CDR3 DNA reads TGCAGTGCTAAGGGGCTAGCGGTCTTCCAAGAGACCCAGTACTTC.

This clonotype was observed a few times. V and J are TRBV6-1 and TRBJ2-1; no clear D gene. Germline CDR1 MNHNS, CDR2 SASEGT. Trimming left V 2 bases short and J 2 bases short, with 4 bases between. This CDR3 has 13 amino acids. The CDR3, as DNA: TGTGCCAGCAGTGAAACCACCTACAATGAGCAGTTCTTC. Encoded protein: CASSETTYNEQFF.

The chain recombines TRBV24-1 with TRBJ1-5; D call uncertain. The CDR3 has 14 residues. Germline V gene lookup returns CDR1 KGHDR and CDR2 SFDVKD. The ends were cut back, 4 bases at V and 0 bases at J, with 6 bases in the middle. CDR3 region: CATSERNSNQPQHF. The CDR3 DNA sequence: TGTGCCACCAGTGAAAGAAATAGCAATCAGCCCCAGCATTTT.

The V and J genes are TRBV20-1 and TRBJ2-2; possibly TRBD1 for D (5 bases). The CDR3 totals 13 residues. Germline V gives CDR1 DFQATT, CDR2 SNEGSKA (reference sequence). V shed 4 bases and J shed 1 base, with 7 bases lying between them. CDR3 sequence reads: CSAIQENTGELFF. DNA of the CDR3: TGCAGTGCTATACAGGAGAACACCGGGGAGCTGTTTTTT.

This chain links TRBV6-9 with TRBJ1-5; tentatively, D is TRBD1 (6 bases). V was cut by 3 bases and J by 5 bases, with 14 bases left in between. Looked up from germline, CDR1 is MNHGY and CDR2 is SVAAGI. The CDR3 contains 15 residues. The CDR3 spells CASSYEVGGDQPQHF. CDR3 nucleotides: TGTGCCAGCAGTTACGAGGTAGGGGGGGATCAGCCCCAGCATTTT.

This clonotype appeared a few times. J is TRBJ1-2 and V is TRBV19, with 8 bases that match TRBD1. This CDR3 contains 15 residues. The V and J ends lost 7 bases and 8 bases, in that order; junction bases with no gene match: 15. Looked up from germline, CDR1 is LNHDA and CDR2 is SQIVND (reference sequence). CDR3: CASILRPGQAVGYTF. Here the CDR3 DNA reads TGTGCCAGTATCTTAAGGCCGGGACAGGCCGTAGGCTACACCTTC.

The genes are TRBV20-1 and TRBJ2-1; 7 bases agree with TRBD2. This CDR3 spans 13 amino acids. Germline V gene data show CDR1 as DFQATT and CDR2 as SNEGSKA (reference sequence). The J segment lost 8 bases and the V segment lost 6 bases, leaving 10 bases of the junction unmatched. For the CDR3, the DNA is TGCAGTGCGGCCGAAGCGGGATCACATGAGCAGTTCTTC. Its protein is CSAAEAGSHEQFF.

The chain links TRBV7-8 to TRBJ2-5, with D perhaps given as TRBD1 or TRBD2 (5 bases each). Trimming took 5 bases from V and 4 from J, leaving 17 bases between them. The CDR3 contains 15 residues. Germline CDR1 is SGHVS and CDR2 is FQNEAQ. CDR3 sequence reads: CASSVRDGYGETQYF. Written as DNA, the CDR3 is TGTGCCAGCAGCGTCCGGGACGGATACGGAGAGACCCAGTACTTC.

In its sample, this clonotype was seen a few times. This chain connects TRBV5-5 to TRBJ2-1; D unclear. Looked up from germline, CDR1 is SGHKS and CDR2 is YYEKEE (reference sequence). This CDR3 has 13 amino acids. Trimming shortened V by 6 bases and J by 6 bases, and 13 bases separated the two germline ends. CDR3 residues: CASTSGPLNEQFF. DNA of the CDR3: TGTGCCAGCACCTCCGGGCCTCTCAATGAGCAGTTCTTC.

This clonotype was seen at least ten times. Here the CDR3 DNA reads TGTGCCAGCAGCTCCGACCGTCCCTACGAGCAGTACTTC. Translating it yields CASSSDRPYEQYF. This rearrangement joins TRBV11-2 to TRBJ2-7, with D uncertain. The V gene's germline CDR1 is SGHAT and CDR2 FQNNGV. Trimming stripped 4 bases from V and 2 bases from J, with 9 bases between. The CDR3 contains 13 residues. The whole variable domain, filled in from reference TRBV11-2 and TRBJ2-7, reads EAGVAQSPRYKIIEKRQSVAFWCNPISGHATLYWYQQILGQGPKLLIQFQNNGVVDDSQLPKDRFSAERLKGVDSTLKIQPAKLEDSAVYLCASSSDRPYEQYFGPGTRLTVT.

This clonotype was counted ten times or more. The J gene is TRBJ2-7, the V gene TRBV12-3 or TRBV12-4; TRBD1 might be the D (5 bases). V dropped 5 bases and J dropped 2 bases, with 16 bases sitting between them. The CDR3 is 15 residues long. Written as DNA, the CDR3 is TGTGCCAGCAGTACAGGACGGTACGTGACCTACGAGCAGTACTTC. It codes for CASSTGRYVTYEQYF.

The V call is TRBV9, the J call TRBJ1-4; D is perhaps TRBD1 (6 bases). Germline-derived CDR1 and CDR2 are SGDLS and YYNGEE. Trimming pared 0 bases from V and 11 bases from J, leaving 8 bases between. The CDR3 runs to 12 residues. The CDR3 nucleotides are TGTGCCAGCAGCGTAGAGGGGGGGAAACTGTTTTTT. Protein product: CASSVEGGKLFF.

This rearrangement joins TRBV9 to TRBJ2-5, with D tentatively TRBD1 (5 bases). This CDR3 contains 14 residues. V was trimmed by 3 bases and J by 5 bases, leaving 14 bases between them. Germline assignment: CDR1 SGDLS and CDR2 YYNGEE. CDR3 in DNA: TGTGCCAGCAGCGGGGGCCCTCCAGGGGAGACCCAGTACTTC. Translating it yields CASSGGPPGETQYF.